The 22 T cell receptor beta chains given below trace back to one sample, sequenced in a study of beta chain features in type 1 diabetes (dated by TCRdb to the late 2010s). Libraries were prepared through the immunoSEQ multiplex PCR assay. The entire isolated RNA was reverse transcribed using the High Capacity cDNA Reverse Transcription Kit, and thus expressed TCRB transcripts were sequenced. TCRdb obtained this table from immuneACCESS and retained in-frame rearrangements with V and J assigned. These tables miss some clones; where compared with another copy, unresolved V genes account for less than half of the shortfall, and the remainder is unexplained. The sample data list some 160,000 clones, and 9% to 10% of these were observed just once. The ten top clones hold approximately 2.2% of the sample. The specimen was central memory CD4+ T cells from blood. These receptors originate from a woman younger than 30 in good health.

This clone was picked up a small number of times. The V and J genes are TRBV13 and TRBJ2-7; a possible D gene is TRBD2 (7 bases). With 5 bases removed from V and 2 bases from J, the gap between germline ends came to 19 bases. This CDR3 has 16 residues. Germline V gene lookup returns CDR1 PRHDT and CDR2 FYEKMQ (reference sequence). Here the CDR3 DNA reads TGTGCCAGCAGCACAATGGTGGGGGGGCCCGCCTACGAGCAGTACTTC. Amino acids: CASSTMVGGPAYEQYF.

This sequence joins TRBV25-1 and TRBJ1-4, with 8 positions matching TRBD1. This CDR3 spans 16 amino acids. V lost 4 bases, J lost 7 bases, and 11 bases stayed unmatched. The V gene's germline CDR1 is MGHDK and CDR2 SYGVNS. The CDR3 bases are TGTGCCAGCAGTGCATCCCCGGGACAGGAGACTGAAAAACTGTTTTTT. Translation gives CASSASPGQETEKLFF.

The genes are TRBV5-1 and TRBJ2-2; D perhaps matches TRBD1 (6 bases). The V and J ends lost 5 bases and 1 base respectively, with 9 bases between them. The CDR3 length is 14 residues. CDR1 and CDR2 (germline): SGHRS, YFSETQ. CDR3 in DNA: TGCGCCAGCAGGAACAGGGTGAACACCGGGGAGCTGTTTTTT. Translation: CASRNRVNTGELFF.

This clone was counted a few times. The J gene is TRBJ2-3, the V gene TRBV5-1, with D unclear. The V end lost 1 base, the J end lost 1 base, and 13 bases lay between the germline ends. The CDR3 runs to 16 residues. CDR1 SGHRS and CDR2 YFSETQ come from the germline V gene. CDR3 protein: CASSLSASEGTDTQYF. DNA for the CDR3: TGCGCCAGCAGCTTGTCCGCTAGTGAGGGCACAGATACGCAGTATTTT.

This chain joins TRBV7-6 and TRBJ1-4; D gene ambiguous. Germline V CDR1 and CDR2: SGHVS, FNYEAQ. This CDR3 is built from 13 residues. The V and J ends lost 1 base and 8 bases respectively, with 8 bases between them. CDR3 loop: CASSLERREKLFF. The CDR3 nucleotides read TGTGCCAGCAGCTTAGAACGGCGGGAAAAACTGTTTTTT.

This rearrangement joins TRBV5-4 to TRBJ2-1; 9 positions match TRBD2. Germline CDR1 is SGHNT and CDR2 is YYREEE (reference sequence). The CDR3 runs to 17 residues. V shed 5 bases, J shed 6 bases, and the junction held 15 bases outside the gene matches. The CDR3 DNA reads as TGTGCCAGCAGAACAGACAGCCGGCGGGAGGGCGGCAATGAGCAGTTCTTC. Translation: CASRTDSRREGGNEQFF.

The table lists this clone with a few counts. V is TRBV4-1 and J is TRBJ2-3; a weak D match, TRBD2 (6 bases). V lost 0 bases and J lost 1, with 11 bases in between. CDR3 size: 16 residues. In germline, CDR1 is MGHRA, CDR2 YSYEKL. The CDR3 nucleotides are TGCGCCAGCAGCCAAGATACGGGGGTGGGCACAGATACGCAGTATTTT. Translating it yields CASSQDTGVGTDTQYF.

The table lists this clone with a few counts. Other DNA sequences in the sample encode the same CDR3. The chain recombines TRBV6-6 with TRBJ2-5; possible D gene TRBD1, 6 bases. Germline V lookup: CDR1 MNHNY, CDR2 SVGAGI (reference sequence). The CDR3 loop spans 14 amino acids. V dropped 0 bases and J dropped 3 bases, with 8 bases sitting between them. CDR3 protein: CASSYSNREETQYF. For the CDR3, the DNA is TGTGCCAGCAGTTACTCGAACAGGGAAGAGACCCAGTACTTC.

This clone showed up just a few times. The chain carries TRBV13 and TRBJ1-2; 9 bases are a match to TRBD1. V shed 4 bases, J shed 4 bases, and the junction held 7 bases outside the gene matches. The CDR3 contains 15 residues. Germline V lookup: CDR1 PRHDT, CDR2 FYEKMQ (reference sequence). The CDR3 coding sequence is TGTGCCAGCAGCTCTGGGACAGGGATGGGCTATGGCTACACCTTC. This codes for CASSSGTGMGYGYTF.

This clone has a handful of counts. The chain is built from TRBV14 and TRBJ1-5, with D perhaps matching TRBD1 (5 bases). The germline gives CDR1 SGHDN, CDR2 FVKESK. There are 13 residues in the CDR3. The V gene lost 4 bases and the J gene lost 7 bases, with 11 bases spanning the gap. The CDR3 here is CASSLRTNQPQHF. The CDR3 region has the DNA TGTGCCAGCAGCCTTCGGACAAACCAGCCCCAGCATTTT.

The rearrangement uses TRBV2 and TRBJ1-2; D is perhaps TRBD1 (5 bases). The CDR3 runs 12 residues. V shed 1 base and J shed 8 bases, with 8 bases lying between them. The germline V gene has CDR1 SNHLY and CDR2 FYNNEI. The CDR3 region has the DNA TGTGCCAGCAGTGAAGGAAGGGGAGGCTACACCTTC. This translates into CASSEGRGGYTF.

This chain joins TRBV5-1 and TRBJ2-1; the D is unclear. Trimming left V 0 bases short and J 10 bases short, with 8 bases between. The CDR3 totals 12 residues. The germline CDR1 and CDR2 sequences are SGHRS and YFSETQ. CDR3 amino acids: CASSLGFREQFF. The CDR3 DNA reads as TGCGCCAGCAGCTTGGGGTTCAGGGAGCAGTTCTTC.

V gene TRBV11-1 combines with J gene TRBJ2-1; the D gene is possibly TRBD1 (5 bases). Germline V lookup: CDR1 SGHAT, CDR2 FQDESV (reference sequence). V lost 5 bases and J lost 4, with 12 bases in between. This CDR3 region has 14 residues. For the CDR3, the DNA is TGTGCCAGCAGCCCCATTAGGGGTTACAATGAGCAGTTCTTC. The encoded protein is CASSPIRGYNEQFF.

This clone was detected a few times. The V call is TRBV7-9, the J call TRBJ1-2, with D possibly being TRBD1 (5 bases). Looked up from germline, CDR1 is SEHNR and CDR2 is FQNEAQ (reference sequence). V lost 2 bases and J 0 bases, leaving 7 bases between the germline ends. The CDR3 loop spans 14 amino acids. The CDR3 region has the DNA TGTGCCAGCAGCTTAAGACAGACTAACTATGGCTACACCTTC. Its protein is CASSLRQTNYGYTF.

This clone was observed a few times. This sequence joins TRBV11-3 and TRBJ2-3; 9 nucleotides align to TRBD2. The length of the CDR3 is 14 residues. The J segment lost 5 bases and the V segment lost 5 bases, leaving 5 bases of the junction unmatched. In germline, CDR1 is SGHNT, CDR2 YENEEA. In DNA, the CDR3 is TGTGCCAGCAGCATGCTAGCGGGAAAAGATACGCAGTATTTT. This encodes CASSMLAGKDTQYF.

J is TRBJ2-1 and V is TRBV30; 13 nucleotides align to TRBD2. The CDR3 runs to 15 residues. The V gene's germline CDR1 is GTSNPN and CDR2 SVGIG (reference sequence). J gave up 7 bases and V 4 bases, and 7 bases lay outside the gene matches. The CDR3 coding sequence is TGTGCCTGGAATCCGGGACTAGCGGGACATAATGAGCAGTTCTTC. It is translated as CAWNPGLAGHNEQFF.

The V gene is TRBV5-1, the J gene TRBJ2-3; weak D call: TRBD2 (6 bases). Germline CDR1 SGHRS, CDR2 YFSETQ. V gave up 5 bases and J gave up 1 base, with 14 bases separating them. There are 15 residues in the CDR3. The chain's CDR3 is CASRAGGTGTDTQYF. The CDR3 bases are TGCGCCAGCAGAGCTGGAGGGACCGGCACAGATACGCAGTATTTT.

The V and J genes are TRBV7-2 and TRBJ2-1; 7 nucleotides align to TRBD1. The V gene end was trimmed by 3 bases and the J gene end by 7 bases; junction bases not matched to a gene: 3. CDR1 is SGHTA and CDR2 is FQGNSA in the germline V gene. The CDR3 extends over 13 amino acids. The CDR3 spells CASSLTTGNEQFF. The CDR3 DNA reads TGTGCCAGCAGCTTGACGACAGGGAATGAGCAGTTCTTC.

In its sample, this clone was seen a few times. The sample contains more than one DNA sequence encoding this CDR3. The chain has TRBV9 and TRBJ2-1; 9 nucleotides agree with TRBD2. CDR3 size: 15 residues. The trim removed 0 bases at V and 7 bases at J, leaving 5 bases unmatched. Germline V gives CDR1 SGDLS, CDR2 YYNGEE. CDR3 residues: CASSVAAGGPNEQFF. CDR3 nucleotides: TGTGCCAGCAGCGTAGCTGCGGGGGGGCCAAATGAGCAGTTCTTC. The complete variable domain, with remaining parts taken from reference TRBV9 and TRBJ2-1, reads DSGVTQTPKHLITATGQRVTLRCSPRSGDLSVYWYQQSLDQGLQFLIQYYNGEERAKGNILERFSAQQFPDLHSELNLSSLELGDSALYFCASSVAAGGPNEQFFGPGTRLTVL.

This clone has more than one count but fewer than ten. The rearrangement joins TRBV5-1 to TRBJ2-1; TRBD2 agrees at 11 bases. J lost 7 bases, V lost 0 bases, and 0 bases had no gene match. CDR3 length: 14 amino acids. Looked up from germline, CDR1 is SGHRS and CDR2 is YFSETQ. CDR3 sequence reads: CASSLGLAGNEQFF. Here the CDR3 DNA reads TGCGCCAGCAGCTTGGGACTAGCGGGAAATGAGCAGTTCTTC. The full variable domain, rest sourced from reference TRBV5-1 and TRBJ2-1, is KAGVTQTPRYLIKTRGQQVTLSCSPISGHRSVSWYQQTPGQGLQFLFEYFSETQRNKGNFPGRFSGRQFSNSRSEMNVSTLELGDSALYLCASSLGLAGNEQFFGPGTRLTVL.

This clone has just a few counts. The CDR3 region has the DNA TGTGCCAGCTGTAGTACGCCCGGGGAGCTGTTTTTT. Its protein product is CASCSTPGELFF. The rearrangement links TRBV6-5 to TRBJ2-2; D gene ambiguous. The CDR3 totals 12 residues. Germline V gene lookup returns CDR1 MNHEY and CDR2 SVGAGI. Deletions cut 8 bases from V and 6 bases from J, with 10 bases between.

There are a few counts of this clone. V is TRBV4-3 and J is TRBJ1-4, with D uncertain. Trimming pared 0 bases from V and 7 bases from J, leaving 9 bases between. Germline CDR1 and CDR2: LGHNA and YSLEER. The CDR3 contains 14 residues. This chain's CDR3 is CASSQDRLGEKLFF. The CDR3 DNA follows: TGCGCCAGCAGCCAAGACCGCCTAGGTGAAAAACTGTTTTTT.